This TCR beta chain comes out of a study of blood T cells in healthy people across ages. Study outcomes and limitations: The CMV status of each donor remained undetermined, and this could have confounded shifts in expanded clonotypes.

A J-beta primer mix and a sample-barcoded 5' primer were used in a second PCR of roughly 7 to 12 cycles. A template-switch adaptor that had 12 random nucleotides put a tag on each cDNA molecule. TCRdb reprocessed the 5' RACE reads via MiXCR and lists one record per CDR3 protein. The table has 790,000 or so distinct CDR3 sequences, about 42% seen once; the top ten hold around a sixth. From germline, CDR1 is SGHTA and CDR2 FQGNSA. The CDR3 length is 15 residues. Trimming cost V 5 bases and J 6 bases, with 17 bases left between them. This clonotype came up a few times. What it binds is not known. At least 5 micrograms of total RNA were extracted per sample.

The TCR was taken from an elderly man in good health. V usage is TRBV7-2 and J usage is TRBJ1-5; D is possibly TRBD1 (5 bases). Material for sequencing was blood. Written as DNA, the CDR3 is TGTGCCAGCAGCCCGGCGGGGGGGACGGTTCAGCCCCAGCATTTT. This translates into CASSPAGGTVQPQHF.